This T cell receptor beta chain was sequenced for a study of identical twins. MiXCR was run by TCRdb on the 5' RACE reads, yielding one entry per CDR3 protein. The table lists 200,000 to 250,000 distinct CDR3 sequences, 6% to 8.5% of them singletons, with under 7% in the top ten. Germline lookup yields CDR1 MNHEY and CDR2 SVGAGI. Between the trimmed V and J ends, which lost 0 bases and 6 bases, there was a span of 8 bases. CDR3 length equals 13 residues. This clonotype was seen a handful of times. These data were likewise used in another study, on yellow fever vaccine responses in identical twins.

V is TRBV6-5 and J is TRBJ1-1; a possible D gene is TRBD1 (5 bases). The source material was CD8+ T cells sorted from blood. This sequence originates from a woman aged 18-30 years in good health. The chain's CDR3 is CASSYSRGAEAFF. For the CDR3, the DNA is TGTGCCAGCAGTTACTCGAGGGGTGCTGAAGCTTTCTTT.